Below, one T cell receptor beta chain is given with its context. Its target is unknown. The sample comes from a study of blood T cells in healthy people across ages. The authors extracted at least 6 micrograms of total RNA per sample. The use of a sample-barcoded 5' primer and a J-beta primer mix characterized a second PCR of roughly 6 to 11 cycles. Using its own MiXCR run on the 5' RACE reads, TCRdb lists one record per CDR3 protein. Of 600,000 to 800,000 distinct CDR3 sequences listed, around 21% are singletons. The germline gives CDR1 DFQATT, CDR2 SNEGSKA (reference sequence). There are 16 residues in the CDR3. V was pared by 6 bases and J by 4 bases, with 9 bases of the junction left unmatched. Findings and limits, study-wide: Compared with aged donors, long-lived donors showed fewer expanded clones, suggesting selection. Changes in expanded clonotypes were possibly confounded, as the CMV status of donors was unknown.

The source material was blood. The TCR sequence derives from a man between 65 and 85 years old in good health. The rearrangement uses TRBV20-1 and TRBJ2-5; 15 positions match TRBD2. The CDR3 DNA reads TGCAGTGCCCCGGGGACTAGCGGGAGGCTACTAGAGACCCAGTACTTC. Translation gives CSAPGTSGRLLETQYF.